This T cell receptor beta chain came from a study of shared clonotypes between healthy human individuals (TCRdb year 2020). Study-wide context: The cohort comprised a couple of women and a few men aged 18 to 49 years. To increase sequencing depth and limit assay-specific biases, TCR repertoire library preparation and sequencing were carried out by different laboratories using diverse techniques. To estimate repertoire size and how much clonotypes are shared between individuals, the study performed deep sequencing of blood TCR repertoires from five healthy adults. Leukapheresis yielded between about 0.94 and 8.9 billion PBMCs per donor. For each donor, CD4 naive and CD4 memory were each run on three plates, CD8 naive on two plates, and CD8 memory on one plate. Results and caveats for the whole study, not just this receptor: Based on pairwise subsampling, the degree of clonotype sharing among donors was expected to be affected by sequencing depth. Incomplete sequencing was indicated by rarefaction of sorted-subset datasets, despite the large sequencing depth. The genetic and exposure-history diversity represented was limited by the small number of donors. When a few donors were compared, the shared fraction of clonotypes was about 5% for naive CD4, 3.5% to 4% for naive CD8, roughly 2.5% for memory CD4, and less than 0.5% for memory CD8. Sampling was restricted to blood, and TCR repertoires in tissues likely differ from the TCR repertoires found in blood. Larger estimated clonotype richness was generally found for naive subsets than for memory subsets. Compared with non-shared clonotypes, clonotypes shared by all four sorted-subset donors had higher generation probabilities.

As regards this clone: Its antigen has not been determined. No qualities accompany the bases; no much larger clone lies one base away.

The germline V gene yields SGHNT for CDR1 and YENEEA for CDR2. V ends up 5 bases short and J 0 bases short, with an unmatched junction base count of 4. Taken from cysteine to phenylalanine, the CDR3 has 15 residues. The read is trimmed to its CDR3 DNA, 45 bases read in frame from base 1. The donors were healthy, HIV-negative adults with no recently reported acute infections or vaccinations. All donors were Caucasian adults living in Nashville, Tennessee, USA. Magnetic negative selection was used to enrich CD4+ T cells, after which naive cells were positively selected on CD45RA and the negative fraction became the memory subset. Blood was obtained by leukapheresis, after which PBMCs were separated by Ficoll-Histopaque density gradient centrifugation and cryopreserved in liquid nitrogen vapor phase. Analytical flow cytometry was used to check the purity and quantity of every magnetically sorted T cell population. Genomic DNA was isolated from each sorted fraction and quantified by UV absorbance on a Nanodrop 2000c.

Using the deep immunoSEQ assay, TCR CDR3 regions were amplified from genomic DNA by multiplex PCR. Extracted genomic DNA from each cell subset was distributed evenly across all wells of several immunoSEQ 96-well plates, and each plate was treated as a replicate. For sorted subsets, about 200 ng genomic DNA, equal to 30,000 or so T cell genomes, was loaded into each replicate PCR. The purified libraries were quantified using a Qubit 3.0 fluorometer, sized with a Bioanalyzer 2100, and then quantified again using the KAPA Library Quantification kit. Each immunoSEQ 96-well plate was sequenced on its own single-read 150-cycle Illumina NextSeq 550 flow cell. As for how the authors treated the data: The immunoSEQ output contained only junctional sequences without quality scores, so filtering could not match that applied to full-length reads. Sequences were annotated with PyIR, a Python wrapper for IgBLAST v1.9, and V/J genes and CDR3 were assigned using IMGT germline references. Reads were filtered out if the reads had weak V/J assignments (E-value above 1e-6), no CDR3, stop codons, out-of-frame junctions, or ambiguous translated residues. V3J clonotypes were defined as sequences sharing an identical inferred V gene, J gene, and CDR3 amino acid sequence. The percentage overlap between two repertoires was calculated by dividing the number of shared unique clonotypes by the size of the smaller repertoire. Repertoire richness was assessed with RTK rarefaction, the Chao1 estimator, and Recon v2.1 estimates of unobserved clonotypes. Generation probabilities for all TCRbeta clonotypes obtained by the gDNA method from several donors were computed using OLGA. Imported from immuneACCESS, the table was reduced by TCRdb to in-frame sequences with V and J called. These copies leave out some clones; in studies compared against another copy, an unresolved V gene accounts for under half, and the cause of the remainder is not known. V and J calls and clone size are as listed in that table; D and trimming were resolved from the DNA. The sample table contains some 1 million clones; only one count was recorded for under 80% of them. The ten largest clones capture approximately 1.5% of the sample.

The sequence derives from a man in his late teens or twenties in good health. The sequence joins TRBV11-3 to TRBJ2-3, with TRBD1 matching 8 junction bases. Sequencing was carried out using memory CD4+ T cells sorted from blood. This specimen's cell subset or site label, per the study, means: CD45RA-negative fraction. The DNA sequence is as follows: TGTGCCAGCAGCAAACAGGGGGAAAGCACAGATACGCAGTATTTT. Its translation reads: CASSKQGESTDTQYF. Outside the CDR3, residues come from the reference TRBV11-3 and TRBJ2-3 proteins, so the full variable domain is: EAGVVQSPRYKIIEKKQPVAFWCNPISGHNTLYWYLQNLGQGPELLIRYENEEAVDDSQLPKDRFSAERLKGVDSTLKIQPAELGDSAVYLCASSKQGESTDTQYFGPGTRLTVL.